The sequence of this T cell receptor beta chain was determined in a study of beta chain features in type 1 diabetes. Study results and limitations: PCR might favor shorter templates, equally in patients and controls. All four CD4+ subsets from Type 1 diabetes patients carried moderately but significantly shorter TCRB CDR3s.

The authors sorted CD4+ naive, central memory, regulatory and stem cell-like memory cells via CD45RO/CCR7/CD25/CD127/CD95/CD27. Purity above 98% was achieved in all sorted populations. The CDR3 sequence is 16 residues long. CDR1 SGHRS and CDR2 YFSETQ come from the germline V gene. Trimming left V 1 base short and J 0 bases short, with 13 bases between. Sequencing targeted expressed TCRB transcripts, as all isolated RNA had been reverse transcribed. Profiled with immunoSEQ multiplex PCR; TCRdb holds only in-frame clones, not every one. The sample lists about 650,000 clones; 9.5% to 15% were seen once. With regard to this clone: Its antigen remains unknown.

This TCR was sampled from a man in his thirties or forties with type 1 diabetes. The specimen sequenced was naive CD4+ T cells from blood. The V call is TRBV5-1, the J call TRBJ2-5; perhaps TRBD1 as D (6 bases). CDR3 nucleotides: TGCGCCAGCAGCTTGTTGGGGGCCCCGTACCAAGAGACCCAGTACTTC. This codes for CASSLLGAPYQETQYF.